This T cell receptor (beta chain) was sequenced for a study of blood T cell repertoires in COVID-19 (dated by TCRdb to the early 2020s). In terms of the full investigation: Collaborator samples came from the United States, Italy and Spain and covered acute and convalescent phases of COVID-19. The prospective study material was composed of cDNA or gDNA derived from T cells, B-cell-depleted T cells, or PBMCs. Samples came from the ongoing ImmuneRACE study (first 160 participants) plus 1,254 subjects from 6 global collaborators. The repertoires were released in a freely available public database meant as a resource for research on the immune response to SARS-CoV-2. Deeply sampled blood TCRbeta repertoires from subjects exposed to, actively infected with, or recovered from COVID-19 were included in the dataset. A de-identified subject ID, COVID-19 status, age in years and sex were almost always included in the sample metadata. HLA class I and class II types, where available, came from metadata supplied by the sample provider rather than from assay-based typing.

What the research found in general, with its limitations: How much clinical and demographic metadata was included differed by source and by participant, and the metadata was provided uncurated.

In the prospective study, participants were roughly 18 to 100 years old, resided in about two dozen geographic areas of the United States, and were enrolled through a virtual design. In the prospective study, cohorts were assigned on the basis of participant-reported clinical history obtained from a screening survey and a study questionnaire. For ImmuneRACE Cohort 3, a participant was defined as recovered based on two consecutive negative NP/OP PCR tests, clearance by a healthcare professional, or resolution of symptoms. Each participant in the prospective study had whole blood, serum and a nasopharyngeal or oropharyngeal swab collected by mobile phlebotomists. Over a roughly 2-month period, participants in the prospective study had the option of providing additional blood draws and questionnaires. Prospective study blood samples were shipped either frozen or at room temperature before DNA extraction.

The trim is 0 bases for V and 4 bases for J, with a gap of 10 bases between the germline ends. As encoded in the germline V gene (reference sequence), CDR1 is MNHEY while CDR2 is SMNVEV. From its cysteine to its phenylalanine, the CDR3 spans 14 amino acids. The retained sequence is limited to the CDR3, 42 bases, with the frame set at the first base. The immunoSEQ Assay, a bias-controlled multiplex PCR, was used to amplify TCRbeta CDR3 regions from genomic DNA. In the original analysis: The number of nucleated cells in each sample was estimated by amplification of reference gene primers within the assay. To quantify the absolute abundance of each unique TCRbeta CDR3 rearrangement, sequence reads were collapsed and filtered. Productive Simpson clonality was computed per sample as the square root of Simpson's diversity index over productive rearrangements. The table was pulled from immuneACCESS by TCRdb, which kept in-frame rearrangements only. Such tables lose some clones; where checked, under half of the loss comes from unresolved V genes, and the rest has no known cause. That table supplies the V and J calls and clone size; D and trimming were determined from the DNA. The sample table records about 330,000 clones; 87% of these occur just once. In total, the top ten clones hold approximately 5.3% of the sample.

Of note for this clone: Its recognized antigen is unknown. It has no much larger one-base neighbor in the sample; base qualities were not kept.

The sequencing input was PBMCs or T cells enriched from blood (not recorded which). The receptor chain draws on TRBV27 and TRBJ2-7; matching of 6 bases hints at TRBD2 as the D gene. The receptor's source is a woman aged 25 to 39 who had recovered from COVID-19. The CDR3 amino acid sequence is: CASSLSGLGYEQYF. The DNA sequence is as follows: TGTGCCAGCAGTTTATCGGGACTGGGATACGAGCAGTACTTC.